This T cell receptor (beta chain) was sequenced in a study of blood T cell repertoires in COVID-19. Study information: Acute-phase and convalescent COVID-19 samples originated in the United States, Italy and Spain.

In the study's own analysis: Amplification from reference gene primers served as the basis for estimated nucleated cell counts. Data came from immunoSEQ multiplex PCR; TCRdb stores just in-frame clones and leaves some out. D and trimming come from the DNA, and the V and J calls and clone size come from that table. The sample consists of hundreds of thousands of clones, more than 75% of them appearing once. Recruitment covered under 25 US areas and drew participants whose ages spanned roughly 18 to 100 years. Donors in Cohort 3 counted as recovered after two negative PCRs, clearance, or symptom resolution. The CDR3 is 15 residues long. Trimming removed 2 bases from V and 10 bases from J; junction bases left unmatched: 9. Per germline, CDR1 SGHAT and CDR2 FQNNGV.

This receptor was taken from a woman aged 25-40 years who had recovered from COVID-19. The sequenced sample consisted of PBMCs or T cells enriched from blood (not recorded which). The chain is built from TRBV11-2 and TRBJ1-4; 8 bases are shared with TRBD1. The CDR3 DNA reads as TGTGCCAGCAGCTTAACCCCAGGGGGCCTGGGAAAACTGTTTTTT. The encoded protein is CASSLTPGGLGKLFF.